Listed below are T cell receptor beta chains from one sample, sequenced in a study of T cells in Graves' hyperthyroidism and ophthalmopathy. TCRdb recomputed calls from the multiplex PCR reads with MiXCR, one row per CDR3 protein. The data hold tens of thousands of distinct CDR3 sequences, with 45% to 65% observed a single time. The source material was peripheral blood or thyroid tissue (not recorded which). The receptors come from a man aged 18 to 29 with Graves' hyperthyroidism. CDR3s include the opening cysteine and the closing phenylalanine or tryptophan. The order of the fields is V gene, D gene, J gene, clone size, CDR3 DNA, CDR3 protein. The D gene is left open where the match is weak. A clone size is listed for some rows: how often the clone was seen (once, few, many), or a class if it is expanded.

TRBV3-1,TRBD1,TRBJ1-5,many,TGTGCCAGCAGCCCGGACAGGGGGCGCAATCAGCCCCAGCATTTT,CASSPDRGRNQPQHF
TRBV6-2/TRBV6-3,NA,TRBJ1-1,many,TGTGCCAGCAGTTACAGGCTCCCGGGAACTGAAGCTTTCTTT,CASSYRLPGTEAFF
TRBV7-3,TRBD1,TRBJ1-5,NA,TGTGCCAGCAGCTTAGCTCGGGTAGGGGGCGCTCAGCCCCAGCATTTT,CASSLARVGGAQPQHF
TRBV29-1,TRBD1,TRBJ2-7,NA,TGCAGCGTCGGGACAGGGGGACGGACCTACGAGCAGTACTTC,CSVGTGGRTYEQYF
TRBV30,NA,TRBJ1-6,few,TGTGCCTGCTGTGGTCTCAAACATAATTCACCCCTCCACTTT,CACCGLKHNSPLHF
TRBV2,TRBD1,TRBJ1-1,NA,TGTGCCAGCAGTGGAGACAGGGGCACTGAAGCTTTCTTT,CASSGDRGTEAFF
TRBV6-6,NA,TRBJ1-5,many,TGTGCCAGCAGTTACTCAGGATATAGCAATCAGCCCCAGCATTTT,CASSYSGYSNQPQHF
TRBV25-1,NA,TRBJ2-6,NA,TGTGGCGCAGGGGCTGGGGCCAACGTCCTGACTTTC,CGAGAGANVLTF
TRBV7-9,TRBD1,TRBJ1-1,NA,TGTGCCAGCAGCTATGGACAGGGAGTGGCTTTCTTT,CASSYGQGVAFF
TRBV4-1,NA,TRBJ1-1,NA,TGCGCCAGCAGCAAGGAGGAGGGAGGGTACCACACTGAAGCTTTCTTT,CASSKEEGGYHTEAFF
TRBV20-1,TRBD1,TRBJ1-1,many,TGCAGTGCTACAGGGGGCCAAGCTATGAACACTGAAGCTTTCTTT,CSATGGQAMNTEAFF
TRBV7-2,TRBD1,TRBJ2-7,many,TGTGCCAGCAGCGTAAGGACAGGGGACGAGCAGTACTTC,CASSVRTGDEQYF
TRBV4-3,NA,TRBJ2-5,NA,TGCGCCAGCAGCCAAGGCCCTCCAGGCGGACAAGAGACCCAGTACTTC,CASSQGPPGGQETQYF
TRBV12-3/TRBV12-4,NA,TRBJ1-1,many,TGTGCCAGCAGTTCCACAAGCATGAACACTGAAGCTTTCTTT,CASSSTSMNTEAFF
TRBV3-1,TRBD2,TRBJ2-5,many,TGTGCCAGCAGCTATAGCGGGAGGGAGACCCAGTACTTC,CASSYSGRETQYF